This T cell receptor (beta chain) was identified during a study of a mutant IDH1 vaccine in newly diagnosed glioma. Study summary: Earlier therapy was either radiotherapy, temozolomide, or both, and most got both.

Generated by immunoSEQ multiplex PCR, the TCRdb table keeps only in-frame clones and is missing some. The sample gives some 40,000 clones, more than 80% of which show up once; around 5.1% is in the top ten. Time point in this sample: week 23, last vaccination. Vaccine doses each comprised 300 ug of mutant IDH1 20-mer peptide, with topical imiquimod. Germline CDR1 reads PRHDT; CDR2 reads FYEKMQ (reference sequence). V trimming: 2 bases; J trimming: 5 bases; junction bases outside the gene matches: 6. The CDR3 extends over 15 amino acids. Concerning this clone itself: Its antigen is not known.

The study's findings and limits: Induction of immune responses by the vaccine occurred in about 95% of patients. Apparently, pseudoprogression bore no relation to changes among the top peripheral T cell clonotypes.

V is TRBV13 and J is TRBJ2-1; 7 positions agree with TRBD2. The material sequenced was PBMCs, taken from a glioma patient whose treatment included an IDH1 peptide vaccine. This TCR was sampled from a man between 35 and 55 years old with glioma. This chain's CDR3 is CASSLRGLVDNEQFF. CDR3 DNA: TGTGCCAGCAGCTTAAGAGGACTAGTGGACAATGAGCAGTTCTTC.